A selection of T cell receptor beta chains follows, all from one sample in a study of T cell responses to AZD1222 COVID-19 vaccine. Libraries were prepared by immunoSEQ multiplex PCR; TCRdb keeps only in-frame clonotypes and omits some of them. The sample has about 54,000 clones; approximately 88% are singletons. This sample comprised peripheral blood, obtained 28 days after the second AZD1222 dose. The receptors originated from an adult who received the AZD1222 COVID-19 vaccine. Both conserved end residues are part of each CDR3. The order of the fields is V gene, J gene, D gene, clone size, CDR3 protein, CDR3 DNA. D genes are given only for firm matches. Size is omitted from some rows. Given values are once, few, many or a class for expanded clones.

TRBV5-1,TRBJ1-6,NA,NA,CASRETYNSPLHF,TGCGCCAGCAGGGAAACCTATAATTCACCCCTCCACTTT
TRBV12-3/TRBV12-4,TRBJ1-4,NA,NA,CASSLPVNEKLFF,TGTGCCAGCAGTTTGCCGGTTAATGAAAAACTGTTTTTT
TRBV6-2/TRBV6-3,TRBJ1-2,NA,NA,CASSYSGTTSRGYTF,TGTGCCAGCAGTTACTCCGGGACCACATCTAGGGGCTACACCTTC
TRBV7-3,TRBJ2-1,NA,NA,CASSLMVGSSYNEQFF,TGTGCCAGCAGCTTAATGGTGGGAAGCTCCTACAATGAGCAGTTCTTC
TRBV5-5,TRBJ2-7,NA,NA,CASSLAVVGSEQYF,TGTGCCAGCAGCTTGGCTGTGGTAGGGAGCGAGCAGTACTTC
TRBV27,TRBJ2-2,NA,NA,CASSHWVTNTGELFF,TGTGCCAGCAGCCATTGGGTTACGAACACCGGGGAGCTGTTTTTT
TRBV5-1,TRBJ2-2,TRBD1,NA,CASRLLGQEEGGELFF,TGCGCCAGCAGACTTCTTGGACAGGAAGAGGGCGGGGAGCTGTTTTTT
TRBV30,TRBJ1-2,NA,NA,CAWSSPDTGANYGYTF,TGTGCCTGGAGTTCCCCGGACACAGGAGCTAACTATGGCTACACCTTC
TRBV19,TRBJ2-6,NA,NA,CASRIRGQSSGANVLTF,TGTGCCAGTAGGATTCGCGGGCAAAGCTCTGGGGCCAACGTCCTGACTTTC
TRBV3-1/TRBV3-2,TRBJ2-3,TRBD1,NA,CASSLIGDSLTDTQYF,TGTGCCAGCAGCCTTATCGGGGACAGCCTCACAGATACGCAGTATTTT
TRBV27,TRBJ1-2,NA,once,CASSLKGGANYGYTF,TGTGCCAGCAGTTTAAAGGGGGGAGCTAACTATGGCTACACCTTC
TRBV7-2,TRBJ1-2,TRBD1,NA,CASSTPVGQGNTPSYGYTF,TGTGCCAGCAGCACCCCGGTGGGACAGGGAAACACACCGTCCTATGGCTACACCTTC
TRBV7-2,TRBJ2-2,NA,NA,CASSLPPGGTGELFF,TGTGCCAGCAGCTTACCCCCGGGCGGCACCGGGGAGCTGTTTTTT
TRBV7-9,TRBJ1-1,NA,few,CASSLEGTPNTEAFF,TGTGCCAGCAGCTTAGAGGGGACCCCGAACACTGAAGCTTTCTTT
TRBV18,TRBJ2-7,NA,once,CASSPTRGLAQGEQYF,TGTGCCAGCTCACCTACCCGGGGGCTAGCCCAGGGGGAGCAGTACTTC
TRBV3-1/TRBV3-2,TRBJ2-3,TRBD1,NA,CASSRGQGFDTQYF,TGTGCCAGCAGCCGTGGACAGGGGTTTGATACGCAGTATTTT
TRBV20-1,TRBJ2-1,TRBD1,NA,CSASWRQGVNEQFF,TGCAGTGCTAGTTGGAGACAGGGTGTCAATGAGCAGTTCTTC
TRBV7-8,TRBJ2-5,TRBD2,NA,CASVPGLAGGRNETQYF,TGTGCCAGCGTACCGGGACTAGCGGGAGGGCGGAACGAGACCCAGTACTTC
TRBV27,TRBJ2-7,TRBD1,NA,CASSQGQGPFYEQYF,TGTGCCAGCAGTCAGGGACAGGGGCCTTTCTACGAGCAGTACTTC
TRBV7-9,TRBJ2-2,NA,NA,CASSSRGGNTGELFF,TGTGCCAGCAGCTCAAGAGGGGGGAACACCGGGGAGCTGTTTTTT
TRBV6-6,TRBJ1-2,TRBD1,NA,CASSYRGQGSYGYTF,TGTGCCAGCAGTTATCGAGGACAGGGCTCATATGGCTACACCTTC
TRBV4-1,TRBJ2-7,NA,NA,CASSPGPTRRWYEQYF,TGCGCCAGCAGCCCGGGACCTACCCGGAGGTGGTACGAGCAGTACTTC
TRBV13,TRBJ2-7,NA,NA,CASSLGRGSYEQYF,TGTGCCAGCAGCTTAGGTCGGGGCTCCTACGAGCAGTACTTC
TRBV25-1,TRBJ2-5,NA,NA,CASSDPVQETQYF,TGTGCCAGCAGTGACCCCGTACAAGAGACCCAGTACTTC
TRBV9,TRBJ1-4,TRBD1,few,CASSVSWTGGELFF,TGTGCCAGCAGCGTTTCTTGGACAGGCGGCGAACTGTTTTTT
TRBV19,TRBJ1-4,NA,NA,CASSVGRSTNEKLFF,TGTGCCAGTAGTGTGGGACGGTCAACTAATGAAAAACTGTTTTTT
TRBV11-1,TRBJ2-2,NA,NA,CASSLEVGTELFF,TGTGCCAGCAGCTTGGAGGTGGGAACCGAGCTGTTTTTT
TRBV24-1,TRBJ1-4,NA,NA,CATSDFGEKLFF,TGTGCCACCAGTGATTTTGGTGAAAAACTGTTTTTT
TRBV6-1,TRBJ1-1,NA,NA,CASSEGVETGFGFF,TGTGCCAGCAGTGAAGGGGTTGAGACAGGATTTGGTTTCTTT
TRBV5-1,TRBJ2-7,NA,NA,CASSSGEVSYEQYF,TGCGCCAGCAGCTCCGGAGAAGTATCCTACGAGCAGTACTTC
TRBV12-5,TRBJ2-5,TRBD2,NA,CASGLTGLAGIQETQYF,TGTGCTAGTGGTTTGACTGGACTAGCGGGAATCCAAGAGACCCAGTACTTC
TRBV27,TRBJ2-7,TRBD1,NA,CASSSFTGTGYDEQYF,TGTGCCAGCAGCTCTTTCACCGGGACAGGTTATGACGAGCAGTACTTC
TRBV30,TRBJ1-1,NA,NA,CAWSLQRTEAFF,TGTGCCTGGAGTTTGCAACGCACTGAAGCTTTCTTT
TRBV5-1,TRBJ1-2,TRBD1,NA,CASSLVQGENYGYTF,TGCGCCAGCAGCTTGGTCCAGGGGGAAAACTATGGCTACACCTTC
TRBV7-8,TRBJ2-7,TRBD2,NA,CASSLEGTSGYEQYF,TGTGCCAGCAGCTTAGAGGGGACTAGCGGTTACGAGCAGTACTTC
TRBV5-4,TRBJ2-3,NA,NA,CASSLADTQYF,TGTGCCAGCAGCTTGGCAGATACGCAGTATTTT
TRBV4-3,TRBJ1-1,NA,NA,CASSQDQWDPNTEAFF,TGCGCCAGCAGCCAAGATCAATGGGATCCGAACACTGAAGCTTTCTTT
TRBV6-5,TRBJ2-1,NA,NA,CASSQQGSYNEQFF,TGTGCCAGCAGTCAACAGGGTTCCTACAATGAGCAGTTCTTC
TRBV7-8,TRBJ1-1,NA,NA,CASSLSRASAFF,TGTGCCAGCAGCCTTTCCAGGGCGTCAGCTTTCTTT
TRBV28,TRBJ1-6,TRBD1,NA,CASSLESGQIYNSPLHF,TGTGCCAGCAGTTTAGAATCGGGACAGATCTATAATTCACCCCTCCACTTT
TRBV23-1,TRBJ1-4,NA,once,CASGPNKNTNEKLFF,TGCGCCAGCGGACCCAACAAGAACACTAATGAAAAACTGTTTTTT
TRBV5-5,TRBJ1-2,NA,NA,CASSRATALSGYTF,TGTGCCAGCAGCCGTGCTACGGCGCTGAGCGGCTACACCTTC
TRBV6-2/TRBV6-3,TRBJ2-5,NA,once,CASSYSRGIGETQYF,TGTGCCAGCAGTTACTCGAGGGGGATTGGAGAGACCCAGTACTTC
TRBV7-9,TRBJ2-1,TRBD2,NA,CASSSGGEREVPHNEQFF,TGTGCCAGCAGCTCGGGGGGGGAGCGGGAAGTCCCCCACAATGAGCAGTTCTTC
TRBV11-3,TRBJ1-2,NA,NA,CASSLELNYGYTF,TGTGCCAGCAGCTTAGAACTGAACTATGGCTACACCTTC
TRBV5-5,TRBJ2-3,NA,NA,CASSLTSPTDTQYF,TGTGCCAGCAGCCTGACTAGTCCAACAGATACGCAGTATTTT